The source of this T cell receptor beta chain is a study of post-analysis software for immune sequencing data. For the study at large: Multiple sclerosis in the patients followed relapsing-remitting, secondary progressive and progressive-relapsing courses.

Points from the study as a whole: Controls showed significantly higher normalized Chao1 diversity than did multiple sclerosis patients. A handful of TRBV segments were significantly more frequent in patients than in controls. TRBV5-6, TRBV5-1 and TRBV20-1 were among these segments.

This clonotype was recorded a few times. Its antigen is undetermined. Germline V lookup: CDR1 SGHDT, CDR2 YYEEEE. V gave up 2 bases and J gave up 1 base, with 9 bases separating them. CDR3 size: 14 residues. Unique molecular identifiers were carried by the TCR beta cDNA libraries. Each CDR3 protein is one row after TCRdb ran MiXCR on the PCR reads. The table records around 400,000 distinct CDR3 sequences, roughly 38% of them present only once. This TCR was sampled from a girl aged 10-17 years with multiple sclerosis. The chain has TRBV5-6 and TRBJ2-5; tentative D call: TRBD2 (6 bases). The sequencing sample was made of blood. The CDR3 coding sequence is TGTGCCAGCAGCTTTCGGGGGTCCCAAGAGACCCAGTACTTC. Amino acid sequence: CASSFRGSQETQYF.